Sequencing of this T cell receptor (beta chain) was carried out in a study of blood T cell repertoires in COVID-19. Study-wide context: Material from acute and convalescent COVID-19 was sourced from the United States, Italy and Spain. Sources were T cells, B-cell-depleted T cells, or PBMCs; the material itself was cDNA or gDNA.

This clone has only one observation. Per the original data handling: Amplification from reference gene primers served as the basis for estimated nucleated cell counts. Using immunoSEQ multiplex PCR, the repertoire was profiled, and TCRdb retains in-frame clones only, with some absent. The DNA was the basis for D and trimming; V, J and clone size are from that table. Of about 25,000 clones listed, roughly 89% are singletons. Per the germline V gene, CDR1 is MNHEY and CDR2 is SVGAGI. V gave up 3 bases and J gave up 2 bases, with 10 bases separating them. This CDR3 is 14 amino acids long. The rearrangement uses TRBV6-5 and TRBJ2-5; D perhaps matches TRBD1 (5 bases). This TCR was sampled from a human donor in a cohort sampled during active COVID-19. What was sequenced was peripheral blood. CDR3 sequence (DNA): TGTGCCAGCAGTTATCAGGGTCTACAAGAGACCCAGTACTTC. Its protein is CASSYQGLQETQYF.